This record covers a single T cell receptor (beta chain). The data originate from a study of T cell responses to AZD1222 COVID-19 vaccine. The repertoire was sequenced with immunoSEQ multiplex PCR; TCRdb's copy has only in-frame clones and lacks some. This sample has approximately 82,000 clones; more than 90% occur once, and the top ten carry 5.2%. This CDR3 has 12 amino acids. Germline-derived CDR1 and CDR2 are SNHLY and FYNNEI. V was shortened by 6 bases and J by 6 bases, with 6 bases between the two germline ends. Sequenced material: peripheral blood, taken on day 0 of AZD1222 vaccination. The sequence derives from an adult in good health. The V gene is TRBV2, the J gene TRBJ2-6; D is unclear. The CDR3 DNA reads as TGTGCCAGCAGGGATGAGGCCAACGTCCTGACTTTC. Translation: CASRDEANVLTF.